This TCR beta chain was captured by sequencing in a study of read filtering for tumor transcriptome and immune sequencing. Study-wide background: Among patients, 17 to 20 were male and more than 13 female, aged roughly 45 to 80 (mean around 66). Whole-study findings and limits: Even smaller IR-seq throughput identified most shared clonotypes. Single-read clonotypes: roughly 81% of IR-seq clonotypes (roughly 3.5% of reads), 65% to 75% of RNA-seq clonotypes (44.6% of reads).

This clonotype was observed many times. The target antigen is unknown. CDR3 size: 11 residues. Germline CDR1 reads SEHNR; CDR2 reads FQNEAQ (reference sequence). Trimming removed 5 bases from V and 13 bases from J; junction bases left unmatched: 5. At the time of active disease, bone marrow was collected from every patient. From approximately 430 ng of RNA, a library with molecular barcoded alpha/delta and beta/gamma adaptors was made. TCRdb processed the reads anew with MiXCR; each CDR3 protein has one entry. The sample consists of about 54,000 distinct CDR3 sequences, about 12% of them appearing once.

The sample comprised a population of CD138-negative cells sorted from bone marrow. V gene TRBV7-9 combines with J gene TRBJ2-4, with TRBD1 matching 7 bases. The TCR sequence derives from a donor at least 40 years old with multiple myeloma. The CDR3: CASSGTEDQYF. CDR3 DNA: TGTGCCAGCAGCGGGACAGAGGACCAGTACTTC.